The subject of this entry is one T cell receptor beta chain. Germline V gene lookup returns CDR1 MDHEN and CDR2 SYDVKM. After removal of 6 bases from V and 4 bases from J, the junction contained 5 bases not matched to a gene. The CDR3 sequence is 13 residues long. Produced via immunoSEQ multiplex PCR; TCRdb's table is partial and in-frame only. The sample gives tens of thousands of clones, just under 90% of which show up once; under 2% is in the top ten. The record originates from a study of T cells after somatic rescue of genetic block. This clonotype was sampled from a woman younger than 35. The sample was peripheral blood mononuclear cells (PBMCs). The chain has TRBV28 and TRBJ1-2; TRBD1 agrees at 7 bases. The DNA for the CDR3 is TGTGCCAGCAGCGCCGGACAGGTCTATGGCTACACCTTC. It encodes CASSAGQVYGYTF.